These T cell receptor beta chains were read from a single sample in a study of cytomegalovirus exposure and HLA in healthy donors. Profiling relied on immunoSEQ multiplex PCR, and the TCRdb table lists in-frame clones only, not all of them. The repertoire holds 100,000 to 150,000 clones, with under 85% as singletons. The material sequenced was PBMCs. The receptors stem from a boy between 10 and 17 years old in good health and CMV-seronegative. The CDR3 runs from the conserved cysteine through the conserved F or W. Each record gives: V gene, D gene, J gene, CDR3 protein. D genes are given only for firm matches.

v_gene: TRBV5-4; d_gene: NA; j_gene: TRBJ1-2; CDR3aa: CASSLPQVFYGYTF
v_gene: TRBV4-2; d_gene: TRBD1; j_gene: TRBJ2-7; CDR3aa: CASSQVKSLLAGGIYEQYF
v_gene: TRBV6-5; d_gene: TRBD1; j_gene: TRBJ2-2; CDR3aa: CASSYGTGVPGELFF
v_gene: TRBV6-4; d_gene: NA; j_gene: TRBJ2-2; CDR3aa: CASSDSKVQGLTGELFF
v_gene: TRBV2; d_gene: TRBD1; j_gene: TRBJ1-4; CDR3aa: CASGGDRANEKLFF
v_gene: TRBV9; d_gene: NA; j_gene: TRBJ2-7; CDR3aa: CASSVIVSYEQYF
v_gene: TRBV9; d_gene: TRBD1; j_gene: TRBJ1-2; CDR3aa: CASSVGRGQGALGYTF
v_gene: TRBV10-1; d_gene: TRBD1; j_gene: TRBJ1-2; CDR3aa: CASRGQQSNYGYTF
v_gene: TRBV2; d_gene: NA; j_gene: TRBJ2-1; CDR3aa: CASRGGRDHNEQFF
v_gene: TRBV4-2; d_gene: TRBD2; j_gene: TRBJ2-1; CDR3aa: CASSLGGGNEQFF
v_gene: TRBV27; d_gene: NA; j_gene: TRBJ1-2; CDR3aa: CASSSVQAPNYGYTF
v_gene: TRBV7-9; d_gene: NA; j_gene: TRBJ2-5; CDR3aa: CSSSSPGETQYF
v_gene: TRBV10-1; d_gene: TRBD2; j_gene: TRBJ2-3; CDR3aa: CASSAGTSGNLKKTDTQYF
v_gene: TRBV11-3; d_gene: NA; j_gene: TRBJ2-7; CDR3aa: CASSKVRRSLYEQYF
v_gene: TRBV5-4; d_gene: NA; j_gene: TRBJ2-7; CDR3aa: CASSFGGSYEQYF
v_gene: TRBV9; d_gene: TRBD1; j_gene: TRBJ1-3; CDR3aa: CASSPGTGAAISGNTIYF
v_gene: TRBV14; d_gene: NA; j_gene: TRBJ1-5; CDR3aa: CASSQDIGLQGAQGNQPQHF
v_gene: TRBV4-1; d_gene: NA; j_gene: TRBJ2-6; CDR3aa: CASSQSNSGANVLTF
v_gene: TRBV5-1; d_gene: NA; j_gene: TRBJ2-1; CDR3aa: CASSLEGRSNEQFF
v_gene: TRBV6-5; d_gene: NA; j_gene: TRBJ2-3; CDR3aa: CASIMAGTDTQYF
v_gene: TRBV7-9; d_gene: TRBD1; j_gene: TRBJ1-4; CDR3aa: CASSQSRDRNPATNEKLFF
v_gene: TRBV5-6; d_gene: TRBD1; j_gene: TRBJ1-4; CDR3aa: CASSVTGGNEKLFF
v_gene: TRBV5-4; d_gene: TRBD1; j_gene: TRBJ2-3; CDR3aa: CASSAATGGGVDTQYF
v_gene: TRBV4-1; d_gene: TRBD1; j_gene: TRBJ1-1; CDR3aa: CASSQASRGMNTEAFF
v_gene: TRBV6-1; d_gene: NA; j_gene: TRBJ1-2; CDR3aa: CASRARRYGYTF
v_gene: TRBV2; d_gene: NA; j_gene: TRBJ1-1; CDR3aa: CASSLDSFTEAFF
v_gene: TRBV9; d_gene: NA; j_gene: TRBJ1-1; CDR3aa: CASSVSMNTEAFF
v_gene: TRBV5-6; d_gene: NA; j_gene: TRBJ1-2; CDR3aa: CASSLMQGEGLTF
v_gene: TRBV6-1; d_gene: NA; j_gene: TRBJ1-5; CDR3aa: CASSGQEGQPQHF
v_gene: TRBV2; d_gene: TRBD2; j_gene: TRBJ2-7; CDR3aa: CASSEQSLAIEQYF
v_gene: TRBV7-6; d_gene: NA; j_gene: TRBJ1-4; CDR3aa: CASSSPTGRGEKLFF
v_gene: TRBV7-8; d_gene: TRBD2; j_gene: TRBJ2-5; CDR3aa: CASSPGGSGGETQYF
v_gene: TRBV25-1; d_gene: NA; j_gene: TRBJ1-4; CDR3aa: CASTPDSDEKLFF
v_gene: TRBV5-1; d_gene: NA; j_gene: TRBJ2-1; CDR3aa: CASSFAESSYNEQFF
v_gene: TRBV7-2; d_gene: NA; j_gene: TRBJ1-3; CDR3aa: CASSFAQGGGPGNTIYF
v_gene: TRBV7-9; d_gene: TRBD1; j_gene: TRBJ2-7; CDR3aa: CASSFSRPGTGYDSYEQYF
v_gene: TRBV5-6; d_gene: NA; j_gene: TRBJ1-2; CDR3aa: CASSSRGTESYGYTF
v_gene: TRBV9; d_gene: TRBD1; j_gene: TRBJ2-2; CDR3aa: CASSYRQGHTGELFF
v_gene: TRBV9; d_gene: NA; j_gene: TRBJ1-4; CDR3aa: CASSVLGRGGEKLFF
v_gene: TRBV4-3; d_gene: NA; j_gene: TRBJ1-2; CDR3aa: CASSQEVTGSDDLNYGYTF
v_gene: TRBV5-6; d_gene: TRBD1; j_gene: TRBJ1-1; CDR3aa: CASSCNTRGYDSTEAFF
v_gene: TRBV14; d_gene: NA; j_gene: TRBJ1-4; CDR3aa: CASLGWSNEKLFF
v_gene: TRBV29-1; d_gene: TRBD1; j_gene: TRBJ1-5; CDR3aa: CSVEETGRNQPQHF
v_gene: TRBV4-3; d_gene: NA; j_gene: TRBJ2-5; CDR3aa: CASSQGGVGETQYF
v_gene: TRBV7-8; d_gene: NA; j_gene: TRBJ2-1; CDR3aa: CASSLGSSYNEQFF
v_gene: TRBV30; d_gene: TRBD2; j_gene: TRBJ2-7; CDR3aa: CAWGDGGSVYEQYF
v_gene: TRBV7-2; d_gene: TRBD2; j_gene: TRBJ2-2; CDR3aa: CASSQRVTSGRNTGELFF
v_gene: TRBV27; d_gene: NA; j_gene: TRBJ2-7; CDR3aa: CASTRGGGHYEQYF
v_gene: TRBV29-1; d_gene: NA; j_gene: TRBJ2-1; CDR3aa: CSAGHLTDNEQFF
v_gene: TRBV19; d_gene: TRBD1; j_gene: TRBJ1-6; CDR3aa: CASSILDRASPLHF
v_gene: TRBV7-3; d_gene: NA; j_gene: TRBJ1-1; CDR3aa: CASSLSRNTEAFF
v_gene: TRBV7-9; d_gene: TRBD2; j_gene: TRBJ2-5; CDR3aa: CASRYGLAETQYF
v_gene: TRBV9; d_gene: NA; j_gene: TRBJ2-7; CDR3aa: CASSVEAGSSYEQYF
v_gene: TRBV7-9; d_gene: TRBD2; j_gene: TRBJ2-1; CDR3aa: CASSLGVAGVGNEQFF
v_gene: TRBV6-1; d_gene: NA; j_gene: TRBJ2-3; CDR3aa: CASMRAGTDTQYF
v_gene: TRBV7-3; d_gene: NA; j_gene: TRBJ2-1; CDR3aa: CASSLTGGSSEQFF
v_gene: TRBV9; d_gene: TRBD1; j_gene: TRBJ1-2; CDR3aa: CASSDNRDRADGYTF
v_gene: TRBV27; d_gene: NA; j_gene: TRBJ2-5; CDR3aa: CASSLVLQETQYF
v_gene: TRBV7-3; d_gene: TRBD2; j_gene: TRBJ2-5; CDR3aa: CASSAGTSGYQETQYF
v_gene: TRBV6-5; d_gene: TRBD2; j_gene: TRBJ2-4; CDR3aa: CASTGGPKNIQYF